Listed here is a single T cell receptor beta chain. Its cognate antigen is unknown. Trimming left V 1 base short and J 2 bases short, with 9 bases between. CDR1 and CDR2 from the germline V gene are LGHNT and FRNRAP. There are 15 residues in the CDR3. Only in-frame clones appear in the TCRdb table, and some are missing; sequencing was by immunoSEQ multiplex PCR. The table records about 400,000 clones, 86% of them present only once. The data were obtained in a study of cytomegalovirus exposure and HLA in healthy donors. Study summary: Later analysis reported that the approximately 120 validation repertoires shared the platform of the roughly 670 first-cohort repertoires.

The study's findings and limits: Listed as cytomegalovirus-associated were 164 TCR beta chains.

The sequenced material came from PBMCs. The origin of this receptor is a woman aged 18 to 35 in good health and CMV-seronegative. The V and J genes are TRBV12-5 and TRBJ2-1; tentative D call: TRBD2 (6 bases). CDR3 amino acids: CASGLERTTYNEQFF. As DNA, the CDR3 is TGTGCTAGTGGTTTGGAGAGGACTACCTACAATGAGCAGTTCTTC.